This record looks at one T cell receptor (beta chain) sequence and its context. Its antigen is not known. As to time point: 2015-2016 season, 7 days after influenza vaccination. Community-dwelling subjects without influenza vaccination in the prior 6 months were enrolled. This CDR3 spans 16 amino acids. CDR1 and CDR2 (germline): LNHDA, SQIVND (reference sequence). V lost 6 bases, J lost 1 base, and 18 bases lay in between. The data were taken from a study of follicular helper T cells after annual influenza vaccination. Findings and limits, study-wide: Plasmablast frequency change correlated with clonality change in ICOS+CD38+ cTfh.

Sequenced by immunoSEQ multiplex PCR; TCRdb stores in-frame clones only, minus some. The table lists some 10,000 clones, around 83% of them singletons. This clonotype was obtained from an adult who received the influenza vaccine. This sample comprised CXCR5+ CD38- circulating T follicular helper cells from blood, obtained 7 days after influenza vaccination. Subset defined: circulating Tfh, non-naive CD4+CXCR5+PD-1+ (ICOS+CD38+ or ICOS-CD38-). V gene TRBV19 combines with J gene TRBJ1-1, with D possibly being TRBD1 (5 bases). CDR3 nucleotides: TGTGCCAGTAGACTCTCCTACGGGGGGGGGAACACTGAAGCTTTCTTT. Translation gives CASRLSYGGGNTEAFF.